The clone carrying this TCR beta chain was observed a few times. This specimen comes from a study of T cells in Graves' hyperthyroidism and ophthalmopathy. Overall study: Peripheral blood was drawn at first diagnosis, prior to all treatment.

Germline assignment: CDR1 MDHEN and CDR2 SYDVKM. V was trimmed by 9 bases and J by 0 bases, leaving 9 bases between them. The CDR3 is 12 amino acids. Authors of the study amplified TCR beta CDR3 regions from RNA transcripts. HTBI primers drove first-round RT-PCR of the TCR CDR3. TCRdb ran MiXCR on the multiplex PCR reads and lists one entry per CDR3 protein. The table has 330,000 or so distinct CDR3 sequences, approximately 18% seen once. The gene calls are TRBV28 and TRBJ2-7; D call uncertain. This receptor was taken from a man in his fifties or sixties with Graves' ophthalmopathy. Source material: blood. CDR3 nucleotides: TGTGCCAGTGCAGACCCCTCCTACGAGCAGTACTTC. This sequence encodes CASADPSYEQYF.